The sequence of this T cell receptor (beta chain) was determined in a study of T cells in Graves' hyperthyroidism and ophthalmopathy. Amplified TCR beta CDR3 regions derived from RNA transcripts. With the HTBI primer set, the TCR CDR3 went through a first round of RT-PCR. Each CDR3 protein gets one entry after TCRdb re-called the multiplex PCR reads with MiXCR. The sample yields hundreds of thousands of distinct CDR3 sequences, roughly 13% seen once. Lactation, pregnancy, other autoimmune disease or uncontrolled infection excluded patients. This clonotype was counted many times. The TCR originated in a woman aged 40 to 49 with Graves' ophthalmopathy. The sequenced sample consisted of blood.

CDR3 region: CASSLGQANTEAFF. In DNA, the CDR3 is TGTGCCAGCAGCTTAGGACAGGCTAACACTGAAGCTTTCTTT. The rearrangement links TRBV11-3 to TRBJ1-1; tentatively, D is TRBD1 (6 bases). Germline lookup yields CDR1 SGHNT and CDR2 YENEEA. The CDR3 runs 14 residues. V was trimmed by 1 base and J by 2 bases, leaving 8 bases between them.